The clone carrying this T cell receptor (beta chain) was seen only once. TCRdb keeps only in-frame clones here, not all; method: immunoSEQ multiplex PCR. The table shows some 21,000 clones, with less than 95% occurring only once. The source of the sample is a study of T cell changes during pregnancy in multiple sclerosis. The TCR originated in a female donor with multiple sclerosis, enrolled in a pregnancy study. The sequencing used CD4+ T cells from peripheral blood mononuclear cells, collected in the third trimester of pregnancy.

In DNA, the CDR3 is TGTGCCAGCAGTTTATATCAGGGTTGGAACTATGGCTACACCTTC. It translates to CASSLYQGWNYGYTF. This rearrangement joins TRBV28 to TRBJ1-2; perhaps TRBD1 as D (5 bases). The CDR3 has 15 amino acids. The V end was cut by 1 base, the J end by 2 bases, with 11 bases between. The V gene's germline CDR1 is MDHEN and CDR2 SYDVKM.